This T cell receptor beta chain was observed in a study of patients and donors after allogeneic stem cell transplantation. Germline values: CDR1 GTSNPN, CDR2 SVGIG (reference sequence). With V trimmed by 4 bases and J by 2 bases, 10 bases remained unmatched. This CDR3 region has 15 residues. Each CDR3 protein is one row after TCRdb ran MiXCR on the RT-PCR reads. Of about a million distinct CDR3 sequences in the sample, roughly 18% were seen once. The rearrangement joins TRBV30 to TRBJ1-1; 7 bases are a match to TRBD1. Sequenced material: blood, either unsorted or a sorted T cell fraction (not recorded which). This receptor was obtained from a human donor who was either an allogeneic HSCT recipient or a stem cell or donor lymphocyte infusion donor (not recorded which). It is not recorded whose cells these are; they may come from a transplant donor. The CDR3 DNA follows: TGTGCCTGGACTTTATTAGGAGGGGGCAACACTGAAGCTTTCTTT. Translated: CAWTLLGGGNTEAFF.